Listed here is a single T cell receptor (beta chain). These data belong to a study of blood T cell repertoires in COVID-19. Measured with immunoSEQ multiplex PCR; TCRdb has only the in-frame clones, and not every one. Of roughly 150,000 clones listed, around four fifths are singletons. CDR1 is SGDLS and CDR2 is YYNGEE in the germline V gene. Trimming took 3 bases from V and 7 from J, leaving 11 bases between them. The CDR3 runs 14 residues. Seattle's enrolled individuals joined amid active infection and were then monitored longitudinally. This TCR derives from a woman older than 75 with COVID-19, enrolled during active disease. This chain joins TRBV9 and TRBJ1-6, with a possible D match to TRBD1 (6 bases). Sequenced material: peripheral blood. The CDR3 DNA sequence: TGTGCCAGCAGCGCACAGGGTCAAAATTCACCCCTCCACTTT. This sequence encodes CASSAQGQNSPLHF. Variable domain in full (rest from reference TRBV9 and TRBJ1-6): DSGVTQTPKHLITATGQRVTLRCSPRSGDLSVYWYQQSLDQGLQFLIQYYNGEERAKGNILERFSAQQFPDLHSELNLSSLELGDSALYFCASSAQGQNSPLHFGNGTRLTVT.